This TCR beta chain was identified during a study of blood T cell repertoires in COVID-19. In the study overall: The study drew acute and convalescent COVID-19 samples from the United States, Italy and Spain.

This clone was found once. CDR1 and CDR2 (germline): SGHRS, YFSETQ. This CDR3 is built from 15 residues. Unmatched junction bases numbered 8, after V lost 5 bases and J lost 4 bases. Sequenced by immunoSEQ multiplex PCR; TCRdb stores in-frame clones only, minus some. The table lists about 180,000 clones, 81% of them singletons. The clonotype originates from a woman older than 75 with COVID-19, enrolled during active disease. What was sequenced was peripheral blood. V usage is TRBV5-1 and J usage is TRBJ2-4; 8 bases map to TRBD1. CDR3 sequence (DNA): TGCGCCAGCAGACCCGGGACAGGACAAAAAAACATTCAGTACTTC. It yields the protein CASRPGTGQKNIQYF. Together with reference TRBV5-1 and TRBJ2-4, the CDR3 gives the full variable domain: KAGVTQTPRYLIKTRGQQVTLSCSPISGHRSVSWYQQTPGQGLQFLFEYFSETQRNKGNFPGRFSGRQFSNSRSEMNVSTLELGDSALYLCASRPGTGQKNIQYFGAGTRLSVL.